Presented here are 18 T cell receptor beta chains from one specimen sequenced in a study of cytomegalovirus exposure and HLA in healthy donors. Primers: 60 Vbeta forward and 13 Jbeta reverse. TCRdb keeps only in-frame clones here, not all; method: immunoSEQ multiplex PCR. The sample shows some 190,000 clones, over 80% of them seen only once. Sequencing was done on a sample of PBMCs. Source of these receptors: a man aged 35-49 years in good health and CMV-seronegative.

On this clone itself: Other DNA sequences from this sample encode an identical CDR3 as well. This rearrangement joins TRBV7-2 to TRBJ2-1, with D possibly TRBD2 on 7 matching bases. Trimming stripped 6 bases from V and 3 bases from J, with 15 bases between. Germline V gene data show CDR1 as SGHTA and CDR2 as FQGNSA. This CDR3 comprises 15 residues. This CDR3 is CASSFRGGNYNEQFF. CDR3 nucleotides: TGTGCCAGCAGTTTCAGGGGAGGGAACTACAATGAGCAGTTCTTC.

This chain links TRBV10-1 with TRBJ1-5, with D unresolved. Germline-derived CDR1 and CDR2 are WNHNN and SYGVQD (reference sequence). Trimming left V 7 bases short and J 3 bases short, with 7 bases between. This CDR3 region has 12 residues. The CDR3 DNA reads TGCGCCAGCACCCAGGCCAATCAGCCCCAGCATTTT. The encoded protein is CASTQANQPQHF.

This rearrangement joins TRBV28 to TRBJ2-1; tentative D call: TRBD2 (6 bases). Germline loops: CDR1 MDHEN, CDR2 SYDVKM. The CDR3 has 15 amino acids. Deletions cut 2 bases from V and 7 bases from J, with 15 bases between. The CDR3 DNA reads as TGTGCCAGCAGTTTAGTCGGGGGTCGGAGGAATGAGCAGTTCTTC. It yields the protein CASSLVGGRRNEQFF.

The chain uses TRBV27 and TRBJ2-3; D is possibly TRBD2 (6 bases). The V and J ends lost 5 bases and 2 bases respectively, with 11 bases between them. Germline V gene data show CDR1 as MNHEY and CDR2 as SMNVEV (reference sequence). This CDR3 contains 14 residues. CDR3 nucleotides: TGTGCCAGCAGTCCCGGGACTTTCACAGATACGCAGTATTTT. Translation gives CASSPGTFTDTQYF.

This chain links TRBV30 with TRBJ1-2, with D hard to call. Per the germline V gene, CDR1 is GTSNPN and CDR2 is SVGIG (reference sequence). V lost 8 bases, J lost 2 bases, and 15 bases lay in between. The length of the CDR3 is 13 residues. The CDR3 coding sequence is TGTGCCCGGGCCAAAGCGGAAAACTATGGCTACACCTTC. Its protein is CARAKAENYGYTF.

Note on this clone: Other DNA sequences within the sample encode an identical CDR3. V usage is TRBV28 and J usage is TRBJ1-2, with a tentative D call TRBD1 (6 bases). The germline gives CDR1 MDHEN, CDR2 SYDVKM. CDR3 size: 15 residues. V gave up 2 bases and J gave up 8 bases, with 18 bases separating them. The CDR3 DNA sequence: TGTGCCAGCAGTTTAGGGGGCGGCGGGCTTTCGGGCTACACCTTC. Translating it yields CASSLGGGGLSGYTF.

This clone was observed a few times. The chain joins TRBV7-2 to TRBJ1-1; no definite D call. V lost 5 bases and J lost 6, with 13 bases in between. The CDR3 extends over 13 amino acids. In germline, CDR1 is SGHTA, CDR2 FQGNSA. Here the CDR3 reads CASSVHGEPEAFF. The CDR3 region has the DNA TGTGCCAGCAGCGTGCACGGGGAGCCTGAAGCTTTCTTT.

CDR3 nucleotides: TGTGCCAGCAATTCCGCGGACAGGGGATACGAGCAGTACTTC. Translation gives CASNSADRGYEQYF. This chain connects TRBV28 to TRBJ2-7; 9 positions agree with TRBD1. The length of the CDR3 is 14 residues. CDR1 MDHEN and CDR2 SYDVKM come from the germline V gene. With V trimmed by 7 bases and J by 4 bases, 8 bases remained unmatched. Looking up the rest from reference TRBV28 and TRBJ2-7 gives the full variable domain: DVKVTQSSRYLVKRTGEKVFLECVQDMDHENMFWYRQDPGLGLRLIYFSYDVKMKEKGDIPEGYSVSREKKERFSLILESASTNQTSMYLCASNSADRGYEQYFGPGTRLTVT.

V is TRBV30 and J is TRBJ1-1, with 7 bases lining up with TRBD1. CDR3 length equals 13 residues. Losses at the gene ends were 2 bases for V and 5 bases for J; bases not matched to a gene: 5. The germline V gene encodes CDR1 GTSNPN and CDR2 SVGIG (reference sequence). The CDR3 bases are TGTGCCTGGAGTCCCAGGGGGAGAACTGAAGCTTTCTTT. Amino acids: CAWSPRGRTEAFF.

The J gene is TRBJ2-7, the V gene TRBV28; 9 bases agree with TRBD1. CDR3 length: 15 amino acids. With V trimmed by 7 bases and J by 5 bases, 12 bases remained unmatched. Per germline, CDR1 MDHEN and CDR2 SYDVKM. The CDR3 sequence: CASTNGRDRDHEQYF. CDR3 in DNA: TGTGCCAGCACAAACGGCCGGGACAGGGACCACGAGCAGTACTTC.

This chain links TRBV30 with TRBJ2-2; TRBD1 matches 7 bases. Germline CDR1 and CDR2: GTSNPN and SVGIG (reference sequence). V lost 3 bases, J lost 5 bases, and 6 bases stayed unmatched. The CDR3 is made up of 14 amino acids. In DNA, the CDR3 is TGTGCCTGGAGGGGGCAGGGGGTAACCGGGGAGCTGTTTTTT. It translates to CAWRGQGVTGELFF.

V gene TRBV5-5 combines with J gene TRBJ1-1; no firm D call. The CDR3 runs to 15 residues. Trimming left V 0 bases short and J 1 base short, with 10 bases between. The V gene's germline CDR1 is SGHKS and CDR2 YYEKEE (reference sequence). In nucleotides, the CDR3 is TGTGCCAGCAGCTTGGTAGCCGGATCGAACACTGAAGCTTTCTTT. Amino acids: CASSLVAGSNTEAFF.

The rearrangement links TRBV11-2 to TRBJ2-5; TRBD2 agrees at 7 bases. Germline V gene sequence: CDR1 SGHAT, CDR2 FQNNGV. The CDR3 has 14 residues. J gave up 7 bases and V 5 bases, and 10 bases lay outside the gene matches. This CDR3 is CASSAEVGRGTQYF. The CDR3 region has the DNA TGTGCCAGCAGCGCCGAGGTGGGGAGGGGGACCCAGTACTTC.

The chain is built from TRBV18 and TRBJ2-2; 7 nucleotides agree with TRBD1. This CDR3 comprises 15 residues. The ends lost 10 bases at V and 0 bases at J; junction bases unmatched: 8. Germline V CDR1 and CDR2: KGHSH, LQKENI. The CDR3 here is CATLSTGTNTGELFF. In DNA, the CDR3 is TGTGCCACGCTGTCGACAGGGACGAACACCGGGGAGCTGTTTTTT.

The chain combines TRBV4-3 with TRBJ2-1; D not resolved. The germline CDR1 and CDR2 sequences are LGHNA and YSLEER. V was trimmed by 0 bases and J by 6 bases, leaving 12 bases between them. The CDR3 has 15 amino acids. This chain's CDR3 is CASSQDSPIGNEQFF. The CDR3 DNA reads as TGCGCCAGCAGCCAAGATAGTCCGATCGGCAATGAGCAGTTCTTC.

The chain carries TRBV2 and TRBJ1-2; 9 bases agree with TRBD1. V lost 6 bases to trimming and J lost 5 bases; unmatched junction nucleotides: 7. This CDR3 has 14 amino acids. The germline V gene has CDR1 SNHLY and CDR2 FYNNEI. The DNA for the CDR3 is TGTGCCAGCAGGCGACAGGGGGTAGATTATGGCTACACCTTC. It is translated as CASRRQGVDYGYTF.

This chain links TRBV5-1 with TRBJ2-1, with 12 bases identical to TRBD1. The germline gives CDR1 SGHRS, CDR2 YFSETQ. J was trimmed by 7 bases and V by 7 bases; bases with no gene match: 9. This CDR3 region has 15 residues. Here the CDR3 reads CASHSGTGGHNEQFF. Written as DNA, the CDR3 is TGCGCCAGCCATTCCGGGACAGGGGGCCATAATGAGCAGTTCTTC.

The rearrangement links TRBV2 to TRBJ2-5; maybe TRBD1 (6 bases). V lost 2 bases to trimming and J lost 4 bases, with 11 bases between them. Germline CDR1 reads SNHLY; CDR2 reads FYNNEI. There are 14 residues in the CDR3. For the CDR3, the DNA is TGTGCCAGCAGTGAAAGAATGGGGGCAGAGACCCAGTACTTC. Its protein is CASSERMGAETQYF.